Judged by abundance, the clone carrying this T cell receptor beta chain is medium-sized. The record originates from a study of spatial heterogeneity in lung cancer. Time point denoted: sample taken at primary tumor resection. A total of some 70 untreated early-stage non-small cell lung cancer patients served as donors. Without sorting, whole RNA was sequenced from tumor, nontumor lung or frozen PBMC. TCRdb re-analysed the 5' RACE reads in MiXCR, keeping a single row per CDR3 protein. The sample contains more than 1,000 distinct CDR3 sequences, roughly 7% of which appear only once. CDR1 is LGHNT and CDR2 is FRNRAP in the germline V gene. The CDR3 has 18 amino acids. With 1 base clipped from V and 4 bases from J, the junction kept 12 bases outside the gene matches.

This receptor was taken from a male donor with early-stage non-small cell lung cancer. Material: normal lung tissue next to the tumor, obtained at surgery. The gene calls are TRBV12-5 and TRBJ2-5; 10 bases are shared with TRBD1. The CDR3 is CASGLGQGAGIVLETQYF. In DNA, the CDR3 is TGTGCTAGTGGTTTGGGACAGGGGGCCGGGATAGTCCTAGAGACCCAGTACTTC. The entire variable domain, with the rest obtained from reference TRBV12-5 and TRBJ2-5, is as follows: DARVTQTPRHKVTEMGQEVTMRCQPILGHNTVFWYRQTMMQGLELLAYFRNRAPLDDSGMPKDRFSAEMPDATLATLKIQPSEPRDSAVYFCASGLGQGAGIVLETQYFGPGTRLLVL.